This T cell receptor (delta chain) stems from a study of gamma delta lymphoproliferative disorders and STAT genes. About the research overall: Each gamma-chain library started from at least 50 ng of genomic DNA, using the LymphoTrack Dx TCRG Assay. Delta-chain libraries followed the EuroClonality-NGS standard operating procedure.

For this clone: No antigen is known for it. TCRdb has a much larger clone's protein, which differs at residue 3 from the translation of this DNA, likely because of a read error; what is shown is the protein translated from the DNA.

Overall study findings and caveats: Patient gamma repertoires clustered apart from healthy controls; delta did not.

The CDR3 consists of 17 residues. In germline, CDR1 is GEAIGNYY, CDR2 EKD. TCRdb reanalysed the multiplex PCR reads with CATT. The repertoire has fewer than 1,500 delta-chain clones, around 2.1% of them found once; the top ten carry 45% to 65%. Sequencing used genomic DNA taken from PBMCs of patients and controls. The material sequenced was blood. The sequence came from a human donor in good health. The rearrangement links TRDV2 to TRDJ1; D is perhaps TRDD3 (6 bases). The chain's CDR3 is CAYDDMGGGPHTDKLIF. CDR3 bases: TGTGCCTATGACGACATGGGTGGGGGTCCCCACACCGATAAACTCATCTTT.